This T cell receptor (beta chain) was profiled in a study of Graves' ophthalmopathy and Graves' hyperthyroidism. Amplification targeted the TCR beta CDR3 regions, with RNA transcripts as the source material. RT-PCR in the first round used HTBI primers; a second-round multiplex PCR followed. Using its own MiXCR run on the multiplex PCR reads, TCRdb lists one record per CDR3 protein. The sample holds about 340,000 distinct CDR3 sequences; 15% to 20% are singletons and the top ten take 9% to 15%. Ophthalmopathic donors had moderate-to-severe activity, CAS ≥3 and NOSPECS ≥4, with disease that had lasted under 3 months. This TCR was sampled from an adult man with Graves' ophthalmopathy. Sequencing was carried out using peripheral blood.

The CDR3 DNA sequence: TGTGCCTGGAGGGGGACTAGCGACACCGGGGAGCTGTTTTTT. Protein sequence: CAWRGTSDTGELFF. The chain combines TRBV30 with TRBJ2-2; 10 nucleotides align to TRBD2. Losses at the gene ends were 3 bases for V and 3 bases for J; bases not matched to a gene: 1. The CDR3 runs to 14 residues. Germline loops: CDR1 GTSNPN, CDR2 SVGIG (reference sequence).